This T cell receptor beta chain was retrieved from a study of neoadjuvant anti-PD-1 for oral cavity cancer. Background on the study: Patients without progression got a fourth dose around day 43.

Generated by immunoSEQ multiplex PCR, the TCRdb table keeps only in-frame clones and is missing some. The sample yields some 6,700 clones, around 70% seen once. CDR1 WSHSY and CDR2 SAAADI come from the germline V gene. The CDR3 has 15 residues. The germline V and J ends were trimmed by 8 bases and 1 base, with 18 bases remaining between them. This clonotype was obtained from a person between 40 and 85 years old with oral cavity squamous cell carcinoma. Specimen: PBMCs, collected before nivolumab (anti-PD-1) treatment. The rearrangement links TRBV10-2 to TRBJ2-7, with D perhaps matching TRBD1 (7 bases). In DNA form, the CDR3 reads TGCGCCAGCTCTCGGGAGACAGGGAGATCCTACGAGCAGTACTTC. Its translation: CASSRETGRSYEQYF.